This T cell receptor beta chain was identified in a study of CD8 T cells in ankylosing spondylitis. The sample holds a few counts of this clonotype. Its specificity is not known. Construction of TCR beta libraries was performed using quantitative 5'-RACE with molecular barcodes. MiXCR was run by TCRdb on the 5' RACE reads, yielding one entry per CDR3 protein. The sample lists about 340,000 distinct CDR3 sequences; 20% to 25% were seen once. Study findings and constraints: Earlier studies detected some motif variants in reactive arthritis synovial fluid and blood. Disease-linked clones bore a CD8+ phenotype and were relatively rare in peripheral blood.

The CDR3 has 12 amino acids. Germline values: CDR1 SGHVS, CDR2 FQNEAQ. V shed 1 base, J shed 7 bases, and the junction held 0 bases outside the gene matches. The V call is TRBV7-8, the J call TRBJ2-7; 8 bases agree with TRBD2. This clonotype was obtained from a male donor with ankylosing spondylitis or in good health (not recorded which). Sequencing used blood, either unsorted or a sorted T cell fraction (not recorded which). CDR3 sequence (DNA): TGTGCCAGCAGCTTAGTAGCGGGGGAGCAGTACTTC. The encoded protein is CASSLVAGEQYF.